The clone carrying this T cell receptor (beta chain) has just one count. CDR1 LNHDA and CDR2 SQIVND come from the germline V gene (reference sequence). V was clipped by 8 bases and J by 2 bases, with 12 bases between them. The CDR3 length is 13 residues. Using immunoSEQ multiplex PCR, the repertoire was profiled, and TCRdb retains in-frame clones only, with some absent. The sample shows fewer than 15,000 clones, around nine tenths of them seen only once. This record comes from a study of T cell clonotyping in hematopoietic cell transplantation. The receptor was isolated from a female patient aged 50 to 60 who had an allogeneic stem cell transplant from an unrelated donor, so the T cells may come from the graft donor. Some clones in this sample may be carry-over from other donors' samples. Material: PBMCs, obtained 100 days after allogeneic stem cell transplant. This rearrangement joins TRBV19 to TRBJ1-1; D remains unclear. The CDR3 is CASQPPANTEAFF. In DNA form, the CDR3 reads TGTGCCAGTCAACCGCCGGCTAACACTGAAGCTTTCTTT. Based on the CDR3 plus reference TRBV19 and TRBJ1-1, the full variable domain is DGGITQSPKYLFRKEGQNVTLSCEQNLNHDAMYWYRQDPGQGLRLIYYSQIVNDFQKGDIAEGYSVSREKKESFPLTVTSAQKNPTAFYLCASQPPANTEAFFGQGTRLTVV.